These 10 T cell receptor beta chains were sequenced from one sample in a study of blood T cell repertoires in COVID-19. The protocol was immunoSEQ multiplex PCR, while the TCRdb copy is restricted to in-frame clones and leaves out a portion. Of hundreds of thousands of clones listed, 85% to 90% were seen once; the top ten hold about 1.2%. Sequenced sample: PBMCs or T cells enriched from blood (not recorded which). Source of these receptors: a man aged 25-45 years who had recovered from COVID-19.

The chain employs TRBV7-8 and TRBJ2-7; unclear D gene. V gave up 5 bases and J gave up 2 bases, with 13 bases separating them. Germline V lookup: CDR1 SGHVS, CDR2 FQNEAQ. The CDR3 extends over 14 amino acids. The CDR3 reads CASSPYTFTYEQYF. The CDR3 DNA reads as TGTGCCAGCAGCCCCTATACGTTTACCTACGAGCAGTACTTC.

This clone was seen many times. This chain links TRBV28 with TRBJ2-3; weak D call: TRBD2 (6 bases). The CDR3 is 15 amino acids. The germline CDR1 and CDR2 sequences are MDHEN and SYDVKM. Between the trimmed V and J ends, which lost 4 bases and 0 bases, there was a span of 11 bases. In DNA form, the CDR3 reads TGTGCCAGCAGTTCGGGGGAAGACAGCACAGATACGCAGTATTTT. It is translated as CASSSGEDSTDTQYF.

The chain combines TRBV18 with TRBJ1-3; 7 nucleotides line up with TRBD1. This CDR3 is built from 17 residues. J lost 0 bases, V lost 1 base, and 6 bases had no gene match. Germline loops: CDR1 KGHSH, CDR2 LQKENI. This chain's CDR3 is CASSPLPQGVSGNTIYF. The CDR3 coding sequence is TGTGCCAGCTCACCACTACCCCAGGGGGTCTCTGGAAACACCATATATTTT.

V and J are TRBV28 and TRBJ1-1; 8 nucleotides match TRBD1. This CDR3 is 17 amino acids long. J was trimmed by 1 base and V by 5 bases; bases with no gene match: 12. CDR1 and CDR2 (germline): MDHEN, SYDVKM. This chain's CDR3 is CASSLPPQGASNTEAFF. In DNA, the CDR3 is TGTGCCAGCAGTCTTCCCCCGCAGGGGGCGTCGAACACTGAAGCTTTCTTT.

DNA of the CDR3: TGTGCCAGCACTACGATGGACTACATAAACAATGAGCAGTTCTTC. Translation gives CASTTMDYINNEQFF. This sequence joins TRBV2 and TRBJ2-1, with D possibly being TRBD2 (6 bases). V was trimmed by 7 bases and J by 5 bases, leaving 18 bases between them. The CDR3 length is 15 residues. The V gene's germline CDR1 is SNHLY and CDR2 FYNNEI.

The CDR3 loop reads CASKIRSGDTEAFF. The DNA for the CDR3 is TGTGCCAGCAAGATTCGCTCAGGTGACACTGAAGCTTTCTTT. The chain links TRBV2 to TRBJ1-1; no firm D call. V lost 7 bases to trimming and J lost 3 bases, with 15 bases between them. Germline V gene sequence: CDR1 SNHLY, CDR2 FYNNEI. The CDR3 runs to 14 residues.

The count of this clone is one. The chain links TRBV2 to TRBJ1-1, with D unresolved. This CDR3 contains 15 residues. V lost 1 base and J lost 1, with 10 bases in between. The V gene's germline CDR1 is SNHLY and CDR2 FYNNEI. The chain's CDR3 is CASSEGVGGNTEAFF. The CDR3 bases are TGTGCCAGCAGTGAAGGGGTGGGAGGGAACACTGAAGCTTTCTTT.

V usage is TRBV30 and J usage is TRBJ2-7; the match to TRBD2 covers 7 bases. This CDR3 has 13 amino acids. Germline loops: CDR1 GTSNPN, CDR2 SVGIG (reference sequence). J was trimmed by 1 base and V by 2 bases; bases with no gene match: 2. CDR3 coding DNA: TGTGCCTGGAGTTCACTAGCGTCCTACGAGCAGTACTTC. This gives the protein CAWSSLASYEQYF.

V and J are TRBV23-1 and TRBJ1-5, with D hard to call. TRBV23-1 is reported as an ORF; its role is uncertain. V dropped 0 bases and J dropped 7 bases, with 7 bases sitting between them. The CDR3 loop spans 13 amino acids. CDR3 DNA sequence: TGCGCCAGCAGTCAATCCCGCGGACAGCCCCAGCATTTT. This translates into CASSQSRGQPQHF.

The chain combines TRBV7-6 with TRBJ1-3; unclear D gene. The CDR3 consists of 20 residues. From germline, CDR1 is SGHVS and CDR2 FNYEAQ. The V end lost 5 bases, the J end lost 0 bases, and 26 bases lay between the germline ends. DNA for the CDR3: TGTGCCAGCAGCCAACTGAGCCCCCGGCTACAGCTATTCTCTGGAAACACCATATATTTT. Its protein product is CASSQLSPRLQLFSGNTIYF.